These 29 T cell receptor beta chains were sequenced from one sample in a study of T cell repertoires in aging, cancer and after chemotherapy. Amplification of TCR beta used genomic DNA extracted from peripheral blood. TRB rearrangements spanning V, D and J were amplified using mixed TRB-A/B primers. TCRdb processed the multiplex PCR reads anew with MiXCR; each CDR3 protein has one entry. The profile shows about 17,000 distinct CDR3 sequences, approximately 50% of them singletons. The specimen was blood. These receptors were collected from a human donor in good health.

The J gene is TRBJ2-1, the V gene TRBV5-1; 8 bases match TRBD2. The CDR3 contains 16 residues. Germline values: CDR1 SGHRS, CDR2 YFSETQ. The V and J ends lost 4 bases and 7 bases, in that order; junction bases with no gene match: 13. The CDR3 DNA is TGCGCCAGCAGCACACTTAGCGGGAAGGGACGGAATGAGCAGTTCTTC. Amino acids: CASSTLSGKGRNEQFF. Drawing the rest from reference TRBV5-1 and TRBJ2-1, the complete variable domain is KAGVTQTPRYLIKTRGQQVTLSCSPISGHRSVSWYQQTPGQGLQFLFEYFSETQRNKGNFPGRFSGRQFSNSRSEMNVSTLELGDSALYLCASSTLSGKGRNEQFFGPGTRLTVL.

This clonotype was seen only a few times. The CDR3 DNA reads TGTGCCAGCAAAACAGGGGACTCACCCCTCCACTTT. As protein: CASKTGDSPLHF. This chain uses TRBV6-6 with TRBJ1-6; 7 nucleotides match TRBD1. J was trimmed by 10 bases and V by 7 bases; bases with no gene match: 4. The CDR3 consists of 12 residues. Germline lookup yields CDR1 MNHNY and CDR2 SVGAGI (reference sequence).

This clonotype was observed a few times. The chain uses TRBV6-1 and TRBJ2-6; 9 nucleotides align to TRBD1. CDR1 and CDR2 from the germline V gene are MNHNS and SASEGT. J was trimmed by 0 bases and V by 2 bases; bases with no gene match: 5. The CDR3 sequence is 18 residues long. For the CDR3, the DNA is TGTGCCAGCAGTGAATATTGGACAGGGGTCTCTGGGGCCAACGTCCTGACTTTC. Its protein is CASSEYWTGVSGANVLTF.

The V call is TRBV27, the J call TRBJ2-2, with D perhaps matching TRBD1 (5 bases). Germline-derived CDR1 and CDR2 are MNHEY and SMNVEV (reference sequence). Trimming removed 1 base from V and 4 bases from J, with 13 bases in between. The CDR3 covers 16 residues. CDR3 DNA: TGTGCCAGCAGTTTATTAGGGGTTAGGCGCACCGGGGAGCTGTTTTTT. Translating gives CASSLLGVRRTGELFF.

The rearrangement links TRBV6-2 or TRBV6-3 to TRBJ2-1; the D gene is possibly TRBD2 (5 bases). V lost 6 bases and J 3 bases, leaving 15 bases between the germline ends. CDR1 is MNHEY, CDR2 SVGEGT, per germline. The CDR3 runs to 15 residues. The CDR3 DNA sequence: TGTGCCAGCAGCTTCCGTAGCGCCAACTACAATGAGCAGTTCTTC. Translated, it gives CASSFRSANYNEQFF.

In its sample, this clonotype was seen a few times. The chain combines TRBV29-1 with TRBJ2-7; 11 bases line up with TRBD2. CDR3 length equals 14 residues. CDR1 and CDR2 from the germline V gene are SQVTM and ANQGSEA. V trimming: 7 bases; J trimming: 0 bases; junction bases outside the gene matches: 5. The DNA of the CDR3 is TGCAGCGCCCGGGGACTAGCGGACTCCTACGAGCAGTACTTC. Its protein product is CSARGLADSYEQYF.

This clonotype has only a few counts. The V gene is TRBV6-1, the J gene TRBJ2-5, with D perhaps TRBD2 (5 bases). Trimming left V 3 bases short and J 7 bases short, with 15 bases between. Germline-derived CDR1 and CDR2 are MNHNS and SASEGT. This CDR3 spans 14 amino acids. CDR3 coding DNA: TGTGCCAGCAGTGACGCTCGGAGGACGGGGACCCAGTACTTC. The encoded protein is CASSDARRTGTQYF.

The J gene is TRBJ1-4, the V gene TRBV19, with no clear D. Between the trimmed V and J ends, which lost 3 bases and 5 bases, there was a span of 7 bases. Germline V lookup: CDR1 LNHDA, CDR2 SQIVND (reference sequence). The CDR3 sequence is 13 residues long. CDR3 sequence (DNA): TGTGCCAGTAGTATCTCGGCCAATGAAAAACTGTTTTTT. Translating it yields CASSISANEKLFF.

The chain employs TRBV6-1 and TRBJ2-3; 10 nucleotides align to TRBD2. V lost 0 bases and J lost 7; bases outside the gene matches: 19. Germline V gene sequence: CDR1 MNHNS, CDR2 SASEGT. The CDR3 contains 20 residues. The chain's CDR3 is CASSEAGLAGAARAGYTQYF. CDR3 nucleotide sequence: TGTGCCAGCAGTGAAGCGGGCCTAGCGGGAGCTGCACGCGCGGGGTATACGCAGTATTTT.

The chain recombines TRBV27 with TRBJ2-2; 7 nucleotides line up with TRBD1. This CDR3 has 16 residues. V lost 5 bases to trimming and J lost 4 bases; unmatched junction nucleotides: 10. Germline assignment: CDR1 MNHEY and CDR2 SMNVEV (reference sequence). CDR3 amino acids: CASSPYRGRGTGELFF. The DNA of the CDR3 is TGTGCCAGCAGTCCCTACAGGGGTCGGGGCACCGGGGAGCTGTTTTTT.

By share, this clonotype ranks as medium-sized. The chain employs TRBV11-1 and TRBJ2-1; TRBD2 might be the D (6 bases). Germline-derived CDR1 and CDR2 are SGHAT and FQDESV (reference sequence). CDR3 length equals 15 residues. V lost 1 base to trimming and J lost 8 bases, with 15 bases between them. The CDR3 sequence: CASSLEVGGIDEQFF. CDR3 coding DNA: TGTGCCAGCAGCTTAGAGGTCGGAGGGATCGATGAGCAGTTCTTC.

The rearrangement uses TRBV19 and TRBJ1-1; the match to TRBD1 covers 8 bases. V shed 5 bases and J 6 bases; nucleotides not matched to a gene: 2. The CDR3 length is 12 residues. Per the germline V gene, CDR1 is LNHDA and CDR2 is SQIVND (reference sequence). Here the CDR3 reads CASSPGGSEAFF. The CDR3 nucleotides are TGTGCCAGTAGTCCAGGGGGCTCTGAAGCTTTCTTT.

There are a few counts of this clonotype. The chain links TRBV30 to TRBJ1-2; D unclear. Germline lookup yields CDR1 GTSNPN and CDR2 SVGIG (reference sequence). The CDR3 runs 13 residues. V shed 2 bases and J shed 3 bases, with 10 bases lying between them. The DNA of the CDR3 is TGTGCCTGGAGTCCCTACTCGGACTATGGCTACACCTTC. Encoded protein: CAWSPYSDYGYTF.

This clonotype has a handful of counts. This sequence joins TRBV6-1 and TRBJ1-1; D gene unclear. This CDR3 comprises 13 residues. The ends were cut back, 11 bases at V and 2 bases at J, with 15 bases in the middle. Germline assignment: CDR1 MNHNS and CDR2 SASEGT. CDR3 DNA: TGTGCCGCCCGCGCACACGAAAACACTGAAGCTTTCTTT. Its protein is CAARAHENTEAFF.

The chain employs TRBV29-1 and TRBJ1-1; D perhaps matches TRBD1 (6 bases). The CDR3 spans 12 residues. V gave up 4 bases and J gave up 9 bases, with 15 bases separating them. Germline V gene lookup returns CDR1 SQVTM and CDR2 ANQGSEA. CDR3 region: CSVVWADRQAFF. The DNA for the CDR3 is TGCAGCGTTGTGTGGGCGGACAGACAAGCTTTCTTT.

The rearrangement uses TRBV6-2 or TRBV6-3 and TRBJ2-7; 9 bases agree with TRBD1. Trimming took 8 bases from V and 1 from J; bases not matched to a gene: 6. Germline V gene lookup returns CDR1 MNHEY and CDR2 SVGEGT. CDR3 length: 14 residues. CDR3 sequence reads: CASSRGTGSYEQYF. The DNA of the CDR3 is TGTGCCAGCTCACGGGGGACAGGGTCCTACGAGCAGTACTTC.

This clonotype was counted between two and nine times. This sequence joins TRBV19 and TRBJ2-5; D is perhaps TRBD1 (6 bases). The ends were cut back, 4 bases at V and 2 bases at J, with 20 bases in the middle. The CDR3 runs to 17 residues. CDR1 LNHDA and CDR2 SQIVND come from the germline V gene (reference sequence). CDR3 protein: CASSTHLSWTAQETQYF. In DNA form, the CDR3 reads TGTGCCAGTAGTACCCACCTTTCCTGGACAGCACAAGAGACCCAGTACTTC.

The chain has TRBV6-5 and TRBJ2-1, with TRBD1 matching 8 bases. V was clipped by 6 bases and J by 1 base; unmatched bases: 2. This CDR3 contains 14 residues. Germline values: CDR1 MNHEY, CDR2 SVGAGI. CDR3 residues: CASRTGGSYNEQFF. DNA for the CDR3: TGTGCCAGCAGAACAGGGGGATCCTACAATGAGCAGTTCTTC.

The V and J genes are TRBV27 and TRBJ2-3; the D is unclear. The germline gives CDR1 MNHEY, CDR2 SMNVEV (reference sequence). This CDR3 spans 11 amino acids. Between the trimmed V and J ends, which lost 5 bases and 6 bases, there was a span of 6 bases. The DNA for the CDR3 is TGTGCCAGCAGTACCTGGGATACGCAGTATTTT. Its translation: CASSTWDTQYF.

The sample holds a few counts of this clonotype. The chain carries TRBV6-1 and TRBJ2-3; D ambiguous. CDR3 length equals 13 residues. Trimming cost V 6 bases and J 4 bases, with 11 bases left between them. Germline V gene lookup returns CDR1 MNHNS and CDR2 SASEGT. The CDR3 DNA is TGTGCCAGCAGCTTAGGAGAAGCAGATACGCAGTATTTT. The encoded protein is CASSLGEADTQYF.

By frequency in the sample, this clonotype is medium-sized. Here the CDR3 DNA reads TGTGCCAGTAGCGCAAGGTTGAGCGGCGGAGATACGCAGTATTTT. It is translated as CASSARLSGGDTQYF. The chain recombines TRBV19 with TRBJ2-3; tentative D call: TRBD2 (5 bases). Germline CDR1 LNHDA, CDR2 SQIVND (reference sequence). V lost 6 bases, J lost 5 bases, and 18 bases lay in between. This CDR3 spans 15 amino acids.

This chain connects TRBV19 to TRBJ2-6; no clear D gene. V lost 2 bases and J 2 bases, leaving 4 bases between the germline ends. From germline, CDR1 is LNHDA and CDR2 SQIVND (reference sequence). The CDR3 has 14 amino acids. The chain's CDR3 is CASSILTGANVLTF. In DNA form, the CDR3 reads TGTGCCAGTAGTATATTAACTGGGGCCAACGTCCTGACTTTC.

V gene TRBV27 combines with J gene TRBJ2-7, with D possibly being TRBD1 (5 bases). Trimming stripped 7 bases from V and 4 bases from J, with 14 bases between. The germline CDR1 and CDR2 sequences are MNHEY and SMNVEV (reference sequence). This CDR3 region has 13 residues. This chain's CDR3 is CASKKGSAYEQYF. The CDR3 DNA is TGTGCCAGCAAAAAGGGGTCGGCATACGAGCAGTACTTC.

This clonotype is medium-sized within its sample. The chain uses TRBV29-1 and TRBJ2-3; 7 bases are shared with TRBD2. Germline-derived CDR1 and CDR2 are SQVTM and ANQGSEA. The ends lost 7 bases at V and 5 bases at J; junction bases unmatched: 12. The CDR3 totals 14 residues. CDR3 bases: TGCAGCGCGTGGACAAGTGGGGAGGGAGATACGCAGTATTTT. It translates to CSAWTSGEGDTQYF.

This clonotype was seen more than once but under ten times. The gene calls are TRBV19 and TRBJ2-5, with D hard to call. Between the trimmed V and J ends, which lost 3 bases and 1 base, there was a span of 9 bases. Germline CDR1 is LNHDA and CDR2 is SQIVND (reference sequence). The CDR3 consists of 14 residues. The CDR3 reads CASSIGASQETQYF. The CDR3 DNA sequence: TGTGCCAGTAGTATTGGAGCGAGCCAAGAGACCCAGTACTTC.

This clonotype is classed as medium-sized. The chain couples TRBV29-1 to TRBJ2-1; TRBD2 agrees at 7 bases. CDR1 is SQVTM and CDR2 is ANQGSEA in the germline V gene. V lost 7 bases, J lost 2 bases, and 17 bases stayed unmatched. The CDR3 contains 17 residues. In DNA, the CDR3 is TGCAGCGCGGGGGGAATCGGCGGGAGAAGGACCTACAATGAGCAGTTCTTC. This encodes CSAGGIGGRRTYNEQFF.

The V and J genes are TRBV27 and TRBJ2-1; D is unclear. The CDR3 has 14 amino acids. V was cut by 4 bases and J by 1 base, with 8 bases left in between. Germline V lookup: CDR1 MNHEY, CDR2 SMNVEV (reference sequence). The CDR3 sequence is CASSSPLSYNEQFF. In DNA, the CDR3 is TGTGCCAGCAGTTCCCCTCTGTCCTACAATGAGCAGTTCTTC.

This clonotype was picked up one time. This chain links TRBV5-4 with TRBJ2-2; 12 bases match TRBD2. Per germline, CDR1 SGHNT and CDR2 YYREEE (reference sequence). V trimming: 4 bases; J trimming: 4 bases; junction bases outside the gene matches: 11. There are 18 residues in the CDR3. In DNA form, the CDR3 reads TGTGCCAGCAGCGTGACTAGCGGGAGCCTAATAGCCACCGGGGAGCTGTTTTTT. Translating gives CASSVTSGSLIATGELFF.

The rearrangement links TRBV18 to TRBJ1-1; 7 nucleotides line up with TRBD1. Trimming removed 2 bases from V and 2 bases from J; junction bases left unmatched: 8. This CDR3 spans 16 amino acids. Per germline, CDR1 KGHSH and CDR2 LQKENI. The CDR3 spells CASSPKTGPLNTEAFF. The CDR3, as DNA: TGTGCCAGCTCACCAAAGACAGGGCCCCTCAACACTGAAGCTTTCTTT.